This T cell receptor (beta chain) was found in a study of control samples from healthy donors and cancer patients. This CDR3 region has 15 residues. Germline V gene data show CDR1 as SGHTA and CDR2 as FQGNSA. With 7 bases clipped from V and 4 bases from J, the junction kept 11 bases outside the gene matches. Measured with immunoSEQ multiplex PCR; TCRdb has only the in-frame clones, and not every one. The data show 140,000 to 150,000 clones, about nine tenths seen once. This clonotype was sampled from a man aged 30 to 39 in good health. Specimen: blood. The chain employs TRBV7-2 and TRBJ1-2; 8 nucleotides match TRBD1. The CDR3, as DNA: TGTGCCAGCACGAGGACAGGGTCGGGGTTCTATGGCTACACCTTC. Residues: CASTRTGSGFYGYTF.